The entry below gives a single T cell receptor beta chain sequence along with its context. It lacks a known antigen. The sample holds no much larger clone one base away, and base qualities are not on file. In the ViraFEST assay, PBMC were stimulated with viral peptide pools, and TCR sequencing was then used to find antigen-specific CD4+ T cell clonotypes based on their expansion. After less than 13 days of culture, CD4+ T cells were isolated with the EasySep CD4+ T cell isolation kit. Convalescent patients had PCR-confirmed SARS-CoV-2 infection between March and December 2020, before Alpha, Beta and Delta variants emerged in the United States. Approximately 2 million PBMC per well were cultured in IMDM with about 4.8% human AB serum, 8.5 to 10 IU/ml IL-2 and gentamicin, plus 10 ug/ml peptides. Half of the culture medium was replaced with fresh IL-2-containing medium on days 3 and 7. Unless noted otherwise, every peptide stimulation condition was cultured in triplicate wells. Using Ficoll-Paque Plus gradient centrifugation, PBMC were separated from whole blood and then either used fresh or cryopreserved at -140C. The QIAamp micro DNA kit was used to extract genomic DNA from the cultured CD4+ T cells.

The entry originates in a study of vaccination effects on CD4 cells after COVID-19 (dated by TCRdb to the early 2020s). Regarding the study in general: Participants received two doses of either the BNT162b2 or the mRNA-1273 mRNA SARS-CoV-2 vaccine. Pre-vaccine samples were drawn from a couple of convalescent patients 16 days and one week before the first dose, at 142 and 148 days after COVID-19 diagnosis. SARS-CoV-2 spike-specific CD4+ TCR repertoires from before and after mRNA vaccination were compared in COVID-19 convalescent patients and in infection-naive vaccine recipients. The full study included around nine COVID-19 convalescent patients and several SARS-CoV-2-naive healthy vaccine recipients. Cultures from other donors in the study were sequenced with the Oncomine TCR Beta short-read assay on an Illumina iSeq 100. Here is what the overall study found, with its caveats: Limitations of the study were the small number of convalescent patients and the absence of early post-infection timepoints. Among convalescent patients, the spike-reactive repertoire after vaccination was made up mainly of new vaccine-induced clones that were largely distinct from the clones induced by infection. Clones induced by infection and clones induced by vaccination both contracted markedly at late timepoints after vaccination, which fits with T cell responses waning over time.

The CDR3 spans 17 residues, from the cysteine through the phenylalanine. Here the CDR3 DNA is all that survives: 51 bases in frame from base 1. Trimming removed 2 bases from V and 0 bases from J; the gene matches leave 5 bases unexplained. From a lookup of the germline V gene, CDR1 and CDR2 are MNHNS and SASEGT. Library creation used the immunoSEQ multiplex PCR assay. DNA from the CD4+ T cells that had been cultured and isolated underwent TCR beta CDR3 sequencing. On the authors' methods: The analysis removed non-productive TCR sequences, trimmed reads to the CDR3 region, and retained only CDR3s that were 7 or more amino acids long. Antigen-specific clonotypes were identified with the MANAFEST web app by comparing expansion in peptide wells against reference cultures. For clones to be considered positive, expansion at FDR<0.05 versus reference and all other wells, an odds ratio above 5, and a frequency above 0.1% in two replicate wells were required. Cross-reactive clonotypes were defined as significantly expanded in SARS-CoV-2 spike wells and in at least one common cold coronavirus spike condition. Using the stringdist R package, CDR3 similarity was measured by Levenshtein distance, and unrooted trees were constructed with ape in R 3.6.1. As stored in TCRdb, this immuneACCESS dataset retains in-frame rearrangements with V and J assigned. A fraction of the clones does not appear; measured against another copy, unresolved V genes explain less than half of the discrepancy, and the remainder lacks a known reason. V and J calls and clone size are as listed in that table; D and trimming were resolved from the DNA. The sample contains around 40,000 clones, roughly 65% of them found a single time. The top ten constitute 25% to 40% of the sample.

The receptor comes from a human donor who had a prior SARS-CoV-2 infection. This sample comprised CD4+ T cells from PBMCs cultured with a peptide pool, obtained before COVID-19 vaccination. The chain couples TRBV6-1 to TRBJ1-4; 8 middle bases align to TRBD1. In nucleotide form, the sequence is TGTGCCAGCAGTGAACGCACAGGGGGGCCAACTAATGAAAAACTGTTTTTT. It translates to CASSERTGGPTNEKLFF.